The TCR beta chain described here comes from a study of cytomegalovirus exposure and HLA in healthy donors. Study conclusions and caveats: Reportedly, a later analysis found an Asian-associated ancestry cluster had fewer N-insertions than the approximately 670-donor mean.

About this clone: The antigen is unknown.

The PCR ran on 60 Vbeta and 13 Jbeta primers. Here immunoSEQ multiplex PCR was the method, and the copy in TCRdb shows in-frame clones only, minus some. The data hold 130,000 to 150,000 clones, with about 74% observed a single time. The CDR3 extends over 15 amino acids. The trim removed 3 bases at V and 6 bases at J, leaving 6 bases unmatched. CDR1 is LGHNA and CDR2 is YNFKEQ in the germline V gene. The source of this sequence is a man between 40 and 49 years old in good health and CMV-seropositive. J is TRBJ2-2 and V is TRBV4-2, with 8 bases identical to TRBD2. Source material: PBMCs. The CDR3 loop is CASSHQRETAGELFF. The CDR3 DNA reads TGTGCCAGCAGCCACCAGCGGGAGACGGCCGGGGAGCTGTTTTTT.